This T cell receptor beta chain was identified during a study of OX40 agonist ivuxolimab in advanced cancers. Across the whole study: The study reported partial responses in three patients: one hepatocellular carcinoma, two cutaneous melanoma. Study results and caveats: CD4+ and CD8+ T cells in blood underwent clonal expansion by week 6 at 0.1 to 3.0 mg/kg.

As concerns this clone: No antigen is known for it.

Repertoires were generated with immunoSEQ multiplex PCR, while TCRdb's copy carries only in-frame clones and drops some. Counted here are approximately 68,000 clones, around 83% occurring once; the ten biggest clones make up around 6.7%. The V gene's germline CDR1 is SEHNR and CDR2 FQNEAQ (reference sequence). Deletions cut 0 bases from V and 1 base from J, with 7 bases between. CDR3 length equals 14 residues. The sequences come from CD4+ or CD8+ T cells sorted from blood, collected in a trial of the OX40 agonist ivuxolimab. The TCR comes from an adult with an advanced solid tumor such as melanoma, head and neck, liver or kidney cancer. The rearrangement uses TRBV7-9 and TRBJ2-7; D gene unclear. The CDR3 protein is CASSLAVTSYEQYF. CDR3 DNA sequence: TGTGCCAGCAGCTTAGCCGTAACATCCTACGAGCAGTACTTC.